This T cell receptor (beta chain) comes out of a study of blood T cell repertoires in COVID-19. Overall study: The samples span acute and convalescent COVID-19 from the United States, Italy and Spain. PBMCs, B-cell-depleted T cells, or T cells provided the cDNA or gDNA that made up the material.

The germline gives CDR1 MNHEY, CDR2 SVGEGT. Trimming at V came to 4 bases and at J to 9 bases, leaving 12 bases not matched to a gene. CDR3 length: 16 amino acids. In the source study's methods: For nucleated cells, counts were estimated from reference gene primer amplification. Clones were read by immunoSEQ multiplex PCR, and TCRdb kept only the in-frame ones, dropping some. V and J calls and clone size follow that table, whereas D and trimming were derived from the DNA. The sample shows about 300,000 clones, about 88% of them seen only once. The sequencing sample was made of peripheral blood. This receptor was taken from a man between 70 and 80 years old with acute or convalescent COVID-19. This chain links TRBV6-2 or TRBV6-3 with TRBJ2-1; the match to TRBD1 covers 10 bases. CDR3 sequence: CASSSYDRGRMGEQFF. CDR3 in DNA: TGTGCCAGCAGTTCGTATGACAGGGGGCGTATGGGTGAGCAGTTCTTC.